The sample holds many counts of the clone carrying this T cell receptor beta chain. This sample is drawn from a study of blood T cell repertoires in COVID-19. The repertoire was sequenced with immunoSEQ multiplex PCR; TCRdb's copy has only in-frame clones and lacks some. This table holds around 260,000 clones, approximately 86% found once. The V and J ends lost 4 bases and 2 bases, in that order; junction bases with no gene match: 5. CDR1 is SGHNT, CDR2 YYREEE, per germline (reference sequence). The CDR3 contains 14 residues. This rearrangement joins TRBV5-4 to TRBJ1-1; TRBD1 matches 7 bases. The TCR comes from a human donor in a cohort sampled during active COVID-19. The sample taken for sequencing was peripheral blood. The CDR3 coding sequence is TGTGCCAGCAGCGGGGGACAGTTTAACACTGAAGCTTTCTTT. Its protein is CASSGGQFNTEAFF. The whole variable domain, filled in from reference TRBV5-4 and TRBJ1-1, reads ETGVTQSPTHLIKTRGQQVTLRCSSQSGHNTVSWYQQALGQGPQFIFQYYREEENGRGNFPPRFSGLQFPNYSSELNVNALELDDSALYLCASSGGQFNTEAFFGQGTRLTVV.